Presented here are 10 T cell receptor beta chains from one specimen sequenced in a study of Graves' ophthalmopathy and Graves' hyperthyroidism. As the template, RNA transcripts were used to amplify TCR beta CDR3 regions. Second-round multiplex PCR followed a first-round RT-PCR using HTBI primers. TCRdb reanalysed the multiplex PCR reads using MiXCR and keeps one entry per CDR3 protein. The repertoire holds around 1.1 million distinct CDR3 sequences, with about 35% as singletons. What was sequenced was peripheral blood or thyroid tissue (not recorded which). These receptors came from an adult man with Graves' hyperthyroidism.

The chain combines TRBV15 with TRBJ2-7, with D unclear. Germline assignment: CDR1 LNHNV and CDR2 YYDKDF (reference sequence). The CDR3 contains 17 residues. Trimming cost V 5 bases and J 3 bases, with 23 bases left between them. The CDR3 DNA follows: TGTGCCACCAGCGTCTGGCCCCCTAAGGGATGGGGCTACGAGCAGTACTTC. Protein product: CATSVWPPKGWGYEQYF. Supplemented by reference TRBV15 and TRBJ2-7, the full variable domain reads DAMVIQNPRYQVTQFGKPVTLSCSQTLNHNVMYWYQQKSSQAPKLLFHYYDKDFNNEADTPDNFQSRRPNTSFCFLDIRSPGLGDTAMYLCATSVWPPKGWGYEQYFGPGTRLTVT.

In this sample, this clonotype turned up many times. The chain is built from TRBV11-2 and TRBJ2-7; tentatively, D is TRBD2 (7 bases). V lost 5 bases and J 6 bases, leaving 23 bases between the germline ends. This CDR3 spans 16 amino acids. CDR1 and CDR2 from the germline V gene are SGHAT and FQNNGV. The CDR3 region is CASSQGRRTSDSEQYF. The CDR3 DNA reads as TGTGCCAGCAGCCAGGGGCGAAGGACTAGTGACTCCGAGCAGTACTTC.

CDR3 in DNA: TGTGCCAGCAGGGACGACAGGGTAATCCTCGAGCAGTACTTC. Protein product: CASRDDRVILEQYF. The V and J genes are TRBV6-2 or TRBV6-3 and TRBJ2-7, with 7 bases fitting TRBD1. The V segment lost 6 bases and the J segment 6 bases; nucleotides outside the gene matches: 11. Germline assignment: CDR1 MNHEY and CDR2 SVGEGT. This CDR3 region has 14 residues.

Comments on this clonotype: Possible read error: a much larger clone is one base away. V gene TRBV6-5 combines with J gene TRBJ1-6; D call uncertain. CDR3 size: 15 residues. Trimming pared 6 bases from V and 7 bases from J, leaving 16 bases between. Germline V gene data show CDR1 as MNHEY and CDR2 as SVGAGI. CDR3 residues: CASSRSWGSNSPLHF. The DNA of the CDR3 is TGTGCCAGCAGCCGAAGCTGGGGTTCGAATTCACCCCTCCACTTT.

This sequence joins TRBV9 and TRBJ2-5; D call uncertain. This CDR3 is built from 14 residues. V was pared by 4 bases and J by 5 bases, with 15 bases between. Per the germline V gene, CDR1 is SGDLS and CDR2 is YYNGEE. The CDR3, as DNA: TGTGCCAGCAGCTTATCGCATGGCCTGGAGACCCAGTACTTC. Protein sequence: CASSLSHGLETQYF.

Comments on this clonotype: At one of its ends the junction is not consistent with the germline gene, which may arise from a read error. The chain has TRBV7-2 and TRBJ1-5; D call uncertain. The CDR3 length is 12 residues. The germline V gene encodes CDR1 SGHTA and CDR2 FQGNSA. Here the CDR3 DNA reads TGTGCCAGCAGCGTACGGGAGACTAGCGGGGTTTTT. Translating it yields CASSVRETSGVF. Supplemented by reference TRBV7-2 and TRBJ1-5, the full variable domain reads GAGVSQSPSNKVTEKGKDVELRCDPISGHTALYWYRQSLGQGLEFLIYFQGNSAPDKSGLPSDRFSAERTGGSVSTLTIQRTQQEDSAVYLCASSVRETSGVFGDGTRLSIL.

This clonotype was found many times. The rearrangement links TRBV12-3 or TRBV12-4 to TRBJ1-2; 7 nucleotides agree with TRBD1. The CDR3 contains 13 residues. The V and J ends lost 6 bases and 5 bases, in that order; junction bases with no gene match: 6. For the CDR3, the DNA is TGTGCCAGCAGCCGGGGACAGAGATATGGCTACACCTTC. It is translated as CASSRGQRYGYTF.

As to this clonotype: This may be a read error, as it is one base from a much larger clone. The chain joins TRBV7-2 to TRBJ2-7; D unresolved. The ends were cut back, 2 bases at V and 5 bases at J, with 4 bases in the middle. The CDR3 has 11 residues. Germline V gives CDR1 SGHTA, CDR2 FQGNSA. CDR3 coding DNA: TGTGCCAGCAGCTTACATGACGAGCAGTACTTC. It translates to CASSLHDEQYF.

J is TRBJ1-5 and V is TRBV20-1; 9 bases map to TRBD1. The CDR3 has 15 amino acids. The V gene's germline CDR1 is DFQATT and CDR2 SNEGSKA (reference sequence). V shed 6 bases, J shed 4 bases, and the junction held 10 bases outside the gene matches. CDR3 loop: CSATLPGTGNQPQHF. The CDR3 DNA reads as TGCAGTGCGACCCTTCCCGGGACAGGGAATCAGCCCCAGCATTTT.

This clonotype was observed many times. The rearrangement uses TRBV20-1 and TRBJ1-3; TRBD1 matches 8 bases. CDR1 is DFQATT, CDR2 SNEGSKA, per germline (reference sequence). The V segment lost 6 bases and the J segment 1 base; nucleotides outside the gene matches: 2. The CDR3 contains 13 residues. CDR3 residues: CSARQGSGNTIYF. CDR3 DNA sequence: TGCAGTGCAAGACAGGGGTCTGGAAACACCATATATTTT.